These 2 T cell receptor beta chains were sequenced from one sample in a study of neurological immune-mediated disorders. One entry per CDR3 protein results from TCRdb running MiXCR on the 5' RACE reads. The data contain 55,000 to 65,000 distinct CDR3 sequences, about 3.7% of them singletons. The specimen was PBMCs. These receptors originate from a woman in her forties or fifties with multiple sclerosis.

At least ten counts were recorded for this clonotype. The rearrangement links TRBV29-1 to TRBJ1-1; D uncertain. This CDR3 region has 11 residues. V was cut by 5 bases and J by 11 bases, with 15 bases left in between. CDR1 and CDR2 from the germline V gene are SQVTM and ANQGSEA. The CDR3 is CSVNRGLLAFF. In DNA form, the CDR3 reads TGCAGCGTTAACAGAGGGTTATTGGCTTTCTTT.

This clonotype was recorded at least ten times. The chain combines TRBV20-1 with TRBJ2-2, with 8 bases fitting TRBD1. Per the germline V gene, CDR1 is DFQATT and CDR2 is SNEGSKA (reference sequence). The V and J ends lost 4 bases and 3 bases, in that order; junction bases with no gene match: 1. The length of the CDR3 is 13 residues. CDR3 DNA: TGCAGTGCTACAGGGGGCTACACCGGGGAGCTGTTTTTT. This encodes CSATGGYTGELFF.